This is a list of T cell receptor beta chains from one sample in a study of T cell repertoires in cytomegalovirus infection. One entry per CDR3 protein results from TCRdb running MiXCR on the reads. The table has 200,000 to 250,000 distinct CDR3 sequences, over 20% seen once. Sample: CD8+ T cells from PBMCs. Receptor source: a human donor in good health (CMV status not recorded). Some clones in this sample may be carry-over from other donors' samples. Each CDR3 is given with its conserved first and last residue. A D gene is named only where the DNA matches it firmly. A row's size may be missing; if present it is once, few, many or a size class.

clone_size	v_call	j_call	d_call	cdr3_aa	cdr3_nt
many	TRBV19	TRBJ2-1	TRBD2	CASSIGTGGYNEQFF	TGTGCCAGCAGCATTGGGACGGGGGGGTACAATGAGCAGTTCTTC
many	TRBV6-6	TRBJ2-7	TRBD1	CASSYGTALSYEQYF	TGTGCCAGCAGTTACGGGACAGCATTATCCTACGAGCAGTACTTC
few	TRBV28	TRBJ2-7	-	CASCDTSSYEQYF	TGTGCCAGCTGCGATACGAGCTCCTACGAGCAGTACTTC
-	TRBV4-2	TRBJ1-1	TRBD1	CASSLDRENTEAFF	TGTGCCAGCAGCCTAGACAGGGAGAACACTGAAGCTTTCTTT
-	TRBV19	TRBJ1-5	TRBD1	CASSILGQDSNQPQHF	TGTGCCAGTAGTATCCTCGGACAGGATAGCAATCAGCCCCAGCATTTT
few	TRBV5-4	TRBJ2-1	TRBD1	CASSLGDSLFYEQFF	TGTGCCAGCAGCTTGGGGGACAGTCTTTTCTATGAGCAGTTCTTC
few	TRBV6-5	TRBJ2-2	TRBD2	CASGQLAGGANTGELFF	TGTGCCAGCGGGCAACTAGCGGGGGGGGCGAACACCGGGGAGCTGTTTTTT
-	TRBV2	TRBJ2-7	-	CASSDLPGLGEQYF	TGTGCCAGCAGTGATTTGCCCGGGCTTGGCGAGCAGTACTTC
many	TRBV19	TRBJ1-2	-	CASSIASGGSGYTF	TGTGCCAGTAGTATAGCCTCCGGGGGTTCTGGCTACACCTTC
few	TRBV19	TRBJ1-1	-	CASSIDVASAAMNTEAFF	TGTGCCAGTAGTATAGATGTAGCGTCAGCAGCAATGAACACTGAAGCTTTCTTT
-	TRBV29-1	TRBJ2-7	-	CSVEVEQPYEQYF	TGCAGCGTTGAAGTCGAACAGCCTTACGAGCAGTACTTC
once	TRBV9	TRBJ2-1	-	CASSPQYELVFLNEQFF	TGTGCCAGCAGCCCCCAATATGAACTAGTCTTTCTGAATGAGCAGTTCTTC
few	TRBV7-9	TRBJ2-5	TRBD1	CASSLLTGVVETQYF	TGTGCCAGCAGCTTACTCACAGGGGTTGTGGAGACCCAGTACTTC
many	TRBV11-2	TRBJ2-7	-	CASSVSRDNPTYEQYF	TGTGCCAGCAGCGTTAGCCGGGACAACCCCACCTACGAGCAGTACTTC
many	TRBV4-2	TRBJ2-7	TRBD2	CASSQATGTSWSSYEQYF	TGTGCCAGCAGCCAGGCCACCGGGACTAGTTGGTCCTCCTACGAGCAGTACTTC
many	TRBV7-8	TRBJ2-7	-	CASSARSDGYEQYF	TGTGCCAGCAGCGCCCGGTCAGATGGCTACGAGCAGTACTTC
-	TRBV6-6	TRBJ2-3	-	CATQQVVTDTQYF	TGTGCCACCCAACAGGTGGTCACAGATACGCAGTATTTT
few	TRBV7-6	TRBJ2-1	-	CASSLVSDYNEQFF	TGTGCCAGCAGCTTAGTTTCGGACTACAATGAGCAGTTCTTC
-	TRBV20-1	TRBJ2-7	-	CSARGSRDPAYEQYF	TGCAGTGCTAGGGGGTCTAGGGACCCTGCCTACGAGCAGTACTTC
-	TRBV10-3	TRBJ1-1	-	CAISDGTFLNTEAFF	TGTGCCATCAGTGACGGGACATTCCTGAACACTGAAGCTTTCTTT
few	TRBV20-1	TRBJ1-5	-	CSARDYRSANQPQHF	TGCAGTGCTAGAGATTACAGGAGTGCCAATCAGCCCCAGCATTTT
few	TRBV5-4	TRBJ2-5	-	CASSLQLQETQYF	TGTGCCAGCAGCTTGCAGCTACAAGAGACCCAGTACTTC
few	TRBV27	TRBJ2-5	-	CASSLLHGETQYF	TGTGCCAGCAGTTTACTTCACGGAGAGACCCAGTACTTC
-	TRBV29-1	TRBJ2-3	-	CSADTSTGTDTQYF	TGCAGCGCGGACACTAGCACGGGGACGGATACGCAGTATTTT
-	TRBV2	TRBJ1-4	-	CASRGRDSGEKLFF	TGTGCCAGCAGGGGCCGGGACTCGGGGGAAAAACTGTTTTTT
-	TRBV9	TRBJ2-5	-	CASSGGRYQETQYF	TGTGCCAGCAGCGGAGGACGGTACCAAGAGACCCAGTACTTC
-	TRBV20-1	TRBJ1-2	TRBD1	CSALSGTGFNYGYTF	TGCAGTGCCCTCTCTGGGACAGGGTTTAACTATGGCTACACCTTC
-	TRBV15	TRBJ1-4	TRBD1	CATSRLGTATNEKLFF	TGTGCCACCAGCAGACTAGGGACAGCAACTAATGAAAAACTGTTTTTT
many	TRBV28	TRBJ2-7	TRBD2	CASSQGLAGVYEQYF	TGTGCCAGCAGTCAGGGACTAGCGGGGGTGTACGAGCAGTACTTC
-	TRBV19	TRBJ2-3	-	CASSMTSTDTQYF	TGTGCCAGTAGTATGACCTCCACAGATACGCAGTATTTT
-	TRBV29-1	TRBJ1-2	TRBD1	CSVRDRDGYTF	TGCAGCGTTCGGGACAGGGATGGCTACACCTTC
-	TRBV7-2	TRBJ1-1	-	CASSLAWAAGTEAFF	TGTGCCAGCAGCTTAGCGTGGGCGGCGGGCACTGAAGCTTTCTTT
-	TRBV4-1	TRBJ2-1	TRBD2	CASSQESPTSESYNEQFF	TGCGCCAGCAGCCAAGAATCCCCAACTAGCGAATCCTACAATGAGCAGTTCTTC
few	TRBV7-6	TRBJ2-7	TRBD1	CASSLVAAQDRVNEQYF	TGTGCCAGCAGCTTAGTCGCAGCCCAGGACAGGGTTAACGAGCAGTACTTC
few	TRBV7-2	TRBJ2-5	TRBD2	CASSLGLAGGAGLETQYF	TGTGCCAGCAGCTTAGGTTTAGCGGGGGGGGCGGGGTTGGAGACCCAGTACTTC
few	TRBV7-6	TRBJ2-3	TRBD1	CASSSSGTEAGTQYF	TGTGCCAGCAGCTCCTCCGGGACAGAGGCTGGTACGCAGTATTTT
once	TRBV12-3/TRBV12-4	TRBJ2-1	TRBD2	CASSLLPGGNNEQFF	TGTGCCAGCAGTCTCCTTCCGGGGGGTAACAATGAGCAGTTCTTC
few	TRBV6-6	TRBJ2-1	-	CASRFGTVVWNEQFF	TGTGCCAGCAGGTTCGGGACGGTCGTCTGGAATGAGCAGTTCTTC
-	TRBV6-6	TRBJ2-1	-	CASSYSTVEQFF	TGTGCCAGCAGTTACTCGACAGTCGAGCAGTTCTTC
many	TRBV7-8	TRBJ1-1	TRBD1	CASSYQDRPGREAFF	TGTGCCAGCAGTTACCAGGACAGGCCAGGCAGAGAAGCTTTCTTT
many	TRBV2	TRBJ2-7	-	CASSAGASSYEQYF	TGTGCCAGCAGTGCAGGGGCCAGCTCCTACGAGCAGTACTTC
many	TRBV7-2	TRBJ2-3	-	CASTELSRSTDTQYF	TGTGCCAGCACCGAACTCTCCCGTAGCACAGATACGCAGTATTTT
many	TRBV12-3/TRBV12-4	TRBJ1-1	TRBD1	CASSQGGWNTEAFF	TGTGCCAGCAGCCAGGGGGGGTGGAACACTGAAGCTTTCTTT
few	TRBV20-1	TRBJ2-7	TRBD1	CSARGVGGLSSYEQYF	TGCAGTGCTAGAGGAGTAGGGGGCCTTAGCTCCTACGAGCAGTACTTC
-	TRBV29-1	TRBJ1-1	-	CSVDIQGSEAFF	TGCAGCGTTGACATACAGGGATCTGAAGCTTTCTTT
few	TRBV7-2	TRBJ2-3	TRBD2	CASSGGFSSTDTQYF	TGTGCCAGTAGCGGGGGGTTTTCTAGCACAGATACGCAGTATTTT
-	TRBV4-1	TRBJ2-5	-	CASSRSDREGETQYF	TGCGCCAGCAGCCGGAGTGACAGGGAGGGAGAGACCCAGTACTTC
many	TRBV7-2	TRBJ2-7	-	CASSLVDSKSYEQYF	TGTGCCAGCAGCTTAGTGGACTCAAAGTCCTACGAGCAGTACTTC
few	TRBV19	TRBJ2-1	-	CASSIGPGAAQFF	TGTGCCAGTAGTATAGGTCCGGGGGCCGCGCAGTTCTTC
-	TRBV29-1	TRBJ2-1	TRBD2	CCAAGRGYEQFF	TGCTGCGCGGCAGGGCGGGGGTACGAGCAGTTCTTC
-	TRBV15	TRBJ1-2	TRBD1	CATNEFRGGYGYTF	TGTGCCACCAACGAATTCAGGGGGGGGTATGGCTACACCTTC
few	TRBV7-9	TRBJ2-7	-	CASSLDRRYEQYF	TGTGCCAGCAGCTTAGATCGCAGGTACGAGCAGTACTTC
-	TRBV20-1	TRBJ2-1	TRBD2	CSAIGLAGYNEQFF	TGCAGTGCTATAGGACTAGCAGGGTACAATGAGCAGTTCTTC
-	TRBV4-1	TRBJ2-1	TRBD2	CASSHVAGVNNEQFF	TGCGCCAGCAGCCACGTTGCGGGAGTAAACAATGAGCAGTTCTTC